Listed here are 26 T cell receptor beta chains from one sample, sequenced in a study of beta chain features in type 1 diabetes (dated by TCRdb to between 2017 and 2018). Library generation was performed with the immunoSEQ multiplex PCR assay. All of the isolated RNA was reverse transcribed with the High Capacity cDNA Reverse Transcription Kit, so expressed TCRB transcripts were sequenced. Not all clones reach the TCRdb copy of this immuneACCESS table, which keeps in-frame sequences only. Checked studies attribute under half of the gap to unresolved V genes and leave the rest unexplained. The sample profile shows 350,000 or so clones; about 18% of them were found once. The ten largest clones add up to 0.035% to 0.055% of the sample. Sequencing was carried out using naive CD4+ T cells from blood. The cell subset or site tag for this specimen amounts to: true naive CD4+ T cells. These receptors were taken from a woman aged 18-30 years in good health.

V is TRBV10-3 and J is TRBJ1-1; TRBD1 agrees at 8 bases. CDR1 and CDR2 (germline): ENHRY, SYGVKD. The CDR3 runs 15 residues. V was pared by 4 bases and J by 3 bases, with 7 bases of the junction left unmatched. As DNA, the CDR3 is TGTGCCATCAGTGGAATGACAGGGGAGGACACTGAAGCTTTCTTT. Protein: CAISGMTGEDTEAFF.

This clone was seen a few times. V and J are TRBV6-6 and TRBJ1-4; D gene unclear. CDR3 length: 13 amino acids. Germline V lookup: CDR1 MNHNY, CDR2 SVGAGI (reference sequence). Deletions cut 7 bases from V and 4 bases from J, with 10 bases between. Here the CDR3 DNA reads TGTGCCAGCACCCCCAGGAATAATGAAAAACTGTTTTTT. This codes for CASTPRNNEKLFF.

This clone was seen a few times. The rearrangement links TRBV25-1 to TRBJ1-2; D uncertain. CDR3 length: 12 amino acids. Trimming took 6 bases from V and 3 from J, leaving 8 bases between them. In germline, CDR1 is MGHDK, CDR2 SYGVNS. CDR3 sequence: CASREGDYGYTF. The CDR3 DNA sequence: TGTGCCAGCAGGGAGGGCGACTATGGCTACACCTTC.

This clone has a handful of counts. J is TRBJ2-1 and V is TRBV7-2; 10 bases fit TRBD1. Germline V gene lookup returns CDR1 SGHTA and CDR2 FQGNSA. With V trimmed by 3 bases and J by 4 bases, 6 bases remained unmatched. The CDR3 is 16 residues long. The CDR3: CASSFSGTGVYNEQFF. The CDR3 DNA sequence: TGTGCCAGCAGCTTTTCCGGGACAGGGGTATACAATGAGCAGTTCTTC.

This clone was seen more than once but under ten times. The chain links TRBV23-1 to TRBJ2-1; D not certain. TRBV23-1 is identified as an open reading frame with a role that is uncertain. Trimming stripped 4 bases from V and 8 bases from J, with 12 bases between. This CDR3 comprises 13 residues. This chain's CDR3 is CASSPAPTDEQFF. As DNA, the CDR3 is TGCGCCAGCAGTCCAGCCCCTACAGATGAGCAGTTCTTC.

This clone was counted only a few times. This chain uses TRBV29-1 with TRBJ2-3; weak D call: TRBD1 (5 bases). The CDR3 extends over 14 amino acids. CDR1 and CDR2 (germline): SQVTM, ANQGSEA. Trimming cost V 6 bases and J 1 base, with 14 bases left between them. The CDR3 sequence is CSVSAAGRTDTQYF. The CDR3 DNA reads TGCAGCGTCTCAGCAGCAGGGCGCACAGATACGCAGTATTTT.

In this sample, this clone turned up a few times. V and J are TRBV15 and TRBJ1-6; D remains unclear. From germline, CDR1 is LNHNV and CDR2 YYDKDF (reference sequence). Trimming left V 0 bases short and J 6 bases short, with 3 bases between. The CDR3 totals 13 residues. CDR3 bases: TGTGCCACCAGCAGAGACCGTAATTCACCCCTCCACTTT. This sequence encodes CATSRDRNSPLHF.

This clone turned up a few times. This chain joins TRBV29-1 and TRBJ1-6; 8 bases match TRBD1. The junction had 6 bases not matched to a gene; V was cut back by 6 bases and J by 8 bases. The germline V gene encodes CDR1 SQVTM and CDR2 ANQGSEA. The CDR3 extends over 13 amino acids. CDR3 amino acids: CSVSGGEDSPLHF. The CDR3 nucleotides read TGCAGCGTCTCAGGGGGCGAGGATTCACCCCTCCACTTT.

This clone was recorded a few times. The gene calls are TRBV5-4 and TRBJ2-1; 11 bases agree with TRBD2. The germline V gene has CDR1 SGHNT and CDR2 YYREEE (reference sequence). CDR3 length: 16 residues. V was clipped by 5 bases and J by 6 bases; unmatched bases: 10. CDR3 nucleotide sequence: TGTGCCAGCAGAGGGGGAGGGACTAGCGGCTCCAATGAGCAGTTCTTC. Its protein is CASRGGGTSGSNEQFF.

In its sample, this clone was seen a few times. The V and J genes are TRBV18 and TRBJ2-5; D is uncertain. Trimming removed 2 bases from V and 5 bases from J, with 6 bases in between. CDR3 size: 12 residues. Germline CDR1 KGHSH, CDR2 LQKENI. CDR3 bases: TGTGCCAGCTCACCAATAAGCGAGACCCAGTACTTC. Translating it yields CASSPISETQYF.

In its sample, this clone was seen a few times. DNA of the CDR3: TGCGCCAGCAGCTTGGATGGGACAACTAACTATGGCTACACCTTC. It codes for CASSLDGTTNYGYTF. The chain employs TRBV5-1 and TRBJ1-2, with D perhaps TRBD1 (6 bases). Germline CDR1 SGHRS, CDR2 YFSETQ. The CDR3 runs 15 residues. The V and J ends lost 0 bases and 0 bases respectively, with 9 bases between them. The full variable domain, completed using reference TRBV5-1 and TRBJ1-2, is KAGVTQTPRYLIKTRGQQVTLSCSPISGHRSVSWYQQTPGQGLQFLFEYFSETQRNKGNFPGRFSGRQFSNSRSEMNVSTLELGDSALYLCASSLDGTTNYGYTFGSGTRLTVV.

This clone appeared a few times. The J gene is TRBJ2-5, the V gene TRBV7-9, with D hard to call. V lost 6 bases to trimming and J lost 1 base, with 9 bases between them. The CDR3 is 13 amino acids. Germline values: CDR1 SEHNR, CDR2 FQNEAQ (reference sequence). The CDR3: CASSGPGQETQYF. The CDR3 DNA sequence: TGTGCCAGCAGTGGCCCAGGCCAAGAGACCCAGTACTTC.

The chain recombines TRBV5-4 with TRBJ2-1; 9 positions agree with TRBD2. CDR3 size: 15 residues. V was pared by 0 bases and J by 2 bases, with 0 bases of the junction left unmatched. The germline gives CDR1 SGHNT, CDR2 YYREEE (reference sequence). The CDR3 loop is CASSLASGTYNEQFF. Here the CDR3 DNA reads TGTGCCAGCAGCTTGGCTAGCGGGACCTACAATGAGCAGTTCTTC.

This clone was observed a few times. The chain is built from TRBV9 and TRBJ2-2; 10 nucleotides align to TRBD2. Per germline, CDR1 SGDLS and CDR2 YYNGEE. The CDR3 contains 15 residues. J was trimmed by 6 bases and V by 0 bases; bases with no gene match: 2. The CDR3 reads CASSVASGGSGELFF. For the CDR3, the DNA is TGTGCCAGCAGCGTAGCTAGCGGGGGTTCCGGGGAGCTGTTTTTT.

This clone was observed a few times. CDR3 region: CASSVTNQETQYF. CDR3 sequence (DNA): TGTGCCAGCAGCGTGACTAACCAAGAGACCCAGTACTTC. V gene TRBV9 combines with J gene TRBJ2-5, with D maybe TRBD2 (5 bases). CDR3 length equals 13 residues. CDR1 SGDLS and CDR2 YYNGEE come from the germline V gene. Between the trimmed V and J ends, which lost 2 bases and 0 bases, there was a span of 5 bases.

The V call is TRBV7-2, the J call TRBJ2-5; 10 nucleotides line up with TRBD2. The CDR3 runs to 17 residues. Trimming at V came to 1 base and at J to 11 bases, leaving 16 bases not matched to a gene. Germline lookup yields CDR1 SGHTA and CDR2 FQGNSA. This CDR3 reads CASSLEASGGPMRGQYF. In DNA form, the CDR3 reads TGTGCCAGCAGCTTAGAGGCTAGCGGGGGCCCCATGAGGGGTCAGTACTTC. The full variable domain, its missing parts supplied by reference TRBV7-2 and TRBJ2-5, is GAGVSQSPSNKVTEKGKDVELRCDPISGHTALYWYRQSLGQGLEFLIYFQGNSAPDKSGLPSDRFSAERTGGSVSTLTIQRTQQEDSAVYLCASSLEASGGPMRGQYFGPGTRLLVL.

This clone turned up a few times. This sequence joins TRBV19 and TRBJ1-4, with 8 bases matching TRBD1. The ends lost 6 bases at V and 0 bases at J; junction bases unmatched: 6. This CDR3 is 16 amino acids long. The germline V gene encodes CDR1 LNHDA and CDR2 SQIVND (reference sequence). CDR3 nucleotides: TGTGCCAGTAGCCGACAGGGGACTACAACTAATGAAAAACTGTTTTTT. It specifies CASSRQGTTTNEKLFF.

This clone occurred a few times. In DNA form, the CDR3 reads TGTGCTAGTGCCCCCGGCAGGGGGTCGGAGACCCAGTACTTC. Its protein product is CASAPGRGSETQYF. J is TRBJ2-5 and V is TRBV12-5; 7 bases fit TRBD1. J gave up 5 bases and V 7 bases, and 10 bases lay outside the gene matches. The CDR3 covers 14 residues. From germline, CDR1 is LGHNT and CDR2 FRNRAP.

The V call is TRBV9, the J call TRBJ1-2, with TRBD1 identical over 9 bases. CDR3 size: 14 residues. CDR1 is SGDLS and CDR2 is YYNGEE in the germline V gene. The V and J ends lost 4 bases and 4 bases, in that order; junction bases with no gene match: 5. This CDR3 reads CASSRGQGSYGYTF. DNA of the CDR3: TGTGCCAGCAGCAGGGGACAGGGTTCCTATGGCTACACCTTC.

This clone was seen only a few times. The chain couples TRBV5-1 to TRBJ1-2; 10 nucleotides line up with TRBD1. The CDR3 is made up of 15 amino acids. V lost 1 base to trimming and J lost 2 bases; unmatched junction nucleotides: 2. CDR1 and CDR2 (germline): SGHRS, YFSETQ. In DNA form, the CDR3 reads TGCGCCAGCAGCTTGCCGGGACAGGGGAACTATGGCTACACCTTC. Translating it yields CASSLPGQGNYGYTF.

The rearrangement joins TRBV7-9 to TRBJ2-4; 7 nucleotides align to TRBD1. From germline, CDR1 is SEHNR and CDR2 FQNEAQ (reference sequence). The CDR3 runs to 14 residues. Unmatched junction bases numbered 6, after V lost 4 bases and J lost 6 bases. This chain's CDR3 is CASSSPRDRNIQYF. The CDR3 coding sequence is TGTGCCAGCAGCTCCCCCCGGGACAGAAACATTCAGTACTTC. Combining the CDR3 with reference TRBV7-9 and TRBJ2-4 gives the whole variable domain DTGVSQNPRHKITKRGQNVTFRCDPISEHNRLYWYRQTLGQGPEFLTYFQNEAQLEKSRLLSDRFSAERPKGSFSTLEIQRTEQGDSAMYLCASSSPRDRNIQYFGAGTRLSVL.

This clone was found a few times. Here the CDR3 reads CASSQDTGGQGNQPQHF. The CDR3 region has the DNA TGCGCCAGCAGCCAAGACACGGGGGGACAGGGCAATCAGCCCCAGCATTTT. The genes are TRBV4-1 and TRBJ1-5; TRBD1 matches at 8 bases. V lost 0 bases, J lost 2 bases, and 6 bases stayed unmatched. In germline, CDR1 is MGHRA, CDR2 YSYEKL. The CDR3 runs 17 residues.

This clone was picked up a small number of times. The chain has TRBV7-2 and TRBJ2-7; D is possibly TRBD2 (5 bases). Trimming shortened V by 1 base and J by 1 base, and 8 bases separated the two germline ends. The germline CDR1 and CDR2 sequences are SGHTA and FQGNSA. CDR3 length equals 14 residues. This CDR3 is CASSLGPGSYEQYF. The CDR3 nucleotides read TGTGCCAGCAGCTTAGGGCCGGGATCCTACGAGCAGTACTTC.

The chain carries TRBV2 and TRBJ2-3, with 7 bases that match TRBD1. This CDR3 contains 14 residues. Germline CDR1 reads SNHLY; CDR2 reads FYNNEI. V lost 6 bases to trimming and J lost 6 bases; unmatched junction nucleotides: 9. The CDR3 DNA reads TGTGCCAGCAGCTCTTGGACAGGATCGGATACGCAGTATTTT. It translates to CASSSWTGSDTQYF.

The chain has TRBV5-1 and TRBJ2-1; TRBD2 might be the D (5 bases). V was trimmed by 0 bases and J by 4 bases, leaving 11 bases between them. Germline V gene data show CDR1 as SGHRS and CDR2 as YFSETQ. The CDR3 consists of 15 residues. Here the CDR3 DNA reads TGCGCCAGCAGCTTGGCCGCGGGCCCTTACAATGAGCAGTTCTTC. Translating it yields CASSLAAGPYNEQFF.

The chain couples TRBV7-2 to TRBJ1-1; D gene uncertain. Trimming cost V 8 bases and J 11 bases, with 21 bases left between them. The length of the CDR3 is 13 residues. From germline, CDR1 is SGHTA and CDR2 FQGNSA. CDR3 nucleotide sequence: TGTGCCAGCCTCCCTCAGCCCGGAAACGGGGCTTTCTTT. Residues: CASLPQPGNGAFF.